This T cell receptor (beta chain) was documented in a study of Graves' ophthalmopathy and Graves' hyperthyroidism. The sample holds many counts of this clonotype. The antigen remains undetermined. Mismatch with germline at one junction end may stem from a read error. CDR3 length: 17 amino acids. Germline V gives CDR1 SEHNR, CDR2 FQNEAQ (reference sequence). TCR beta CDR3 regions were amplified from RNA transcripts. Following a first-round RT-PCR that used HTBI primers, a second-round multiplex PCR was carried out. MiXCR, run by TCRdb on the multiplex PCR reads, gives a single entry per CDR3 protein. The table records 600,000 to 950,000 distinct CDR3 sequences, roughly 40% of them present only once. Study-wide findings and caveats: Also, most clonotypes expanded in the thyroid above 0.001 frequency appeared in blood.

For donors with ophthalmopathy, the disease showed moderate-to-severe activity, reached CAS ≥3 and NOSPECS ≥4, and had lasted under 3 months. In this cohort, patients with other autoimmune diseases, uncontrolled infections, pregnancy or lactation were excluded. Clinical symptoms, serum thyroxine, TRAb, thyroid ultrasound and orbital computed tomography were relied on for diagnosis. The J gene is TRBJ2-6, the V gene TRBV7-9; D gene uncertain. Input material: peripheral blood. This receptor was identified in an adult man with Graves' ophthalmopathy. The CDR3 coding sequence is TGCGCCAGCAGCTTGGGCACTGGCCGCTCTGGGGCCAACGTCCTGACTTTC. Residues: CASSLGTGRSGANVLTF. The whole variable domain, remainder taken from reference TRBV7-9 and TRBJ2-6, is DTGVSQNPRHKITKRGQNVTFRCDPISEHNRLYWYRQTLGQGPEFLTYFQNEAQLEKSRLLSDRFSAERPKGSFSTLEIQRTEQGDSAMYLCASSLGTGRSGANVLTFGAGSRLTVL.